What follows are 27 T cell receptor beta chains derived from one specimen sequenced in a study of graft-versus-host responses after intestinal transplantation. Method: immunoSEQ multiplex PCR; TCRdb's copy keeps in-frame clones and lacks some. The sample has about 7,000 clones, 25% to 40% seen once. Responders labeled with CFSE (around 200,000) were plated with around 200,000 irradiated, violet-dye-labeled stimulators. The starting material was alloreactive CD8+ T cells from a mixed lymphocyte reaction culture, obtained before transplantation. The sample's subset: CFSE-low proliferating T cells sorted from approximately six-day pre-transplant mixed lymphocyte reaction (GvH or HvG direction). These receptors came from a human patient who was an organ donor for intestinal transplantation.

This clone was detected only a few times. The genes are TRBV7-9 and TRBJ2-2; D might be TRBD1 (6 bases). CDR3 size: 15 residues. Trimming removed 8 bases at V and 1 base at J, with 14 bases between. Germline CDR1 SEHNR, CDR2 FQNEAQ (reference sequence). Here the CDR3 DNA reads TGTGCCAGCGGCAGAGGCAGGGGGAACACCGGGGAGCTGTTTTTT. Protein sequence: CASGRGRGNTGELFF. Full variable domain (rest looked up from reference TRBV7-9 and TRBJ2-2): DTGVSQNPRHKITKRGQNVTFRCDPISEHNRLYWYRQTLGQGPEFLTYFQNEAQLEKSRLLSDRFSAERPKGSFSTLEIQRTEQGDSAMYLCASGRGRGNTGELFFGEGSRLTVL.

This clone appeared a few times. This chain joins TRBV4-2 and TRBJ2-7; 11 bases map to TRBD1. Looked up from germline, CDR1 is LGHNA and CDR2 is YNFKEQ. Germline trimming cut 4 bases from V and 7 bases from J; bases unmatched to any gene: 6. The length of the CDR3 is 14 residues. This CDR3 reads CASSPGTGGWEQYF. The DNA for the CDR3 is TGTGCCAGCAGCCCCGGGACAGGGGGATGGGAGCAGTACTTC.

The V call is TRBV25-1, the J call TRBJ2-3, with 8 bases that match TRBD1. The CDR3 is 15 amino acids. V lost 1 base, J lost 6 bases, and 6 bases stayed unmatched. Germline CDR1 is MGHDK and CDR2 is SYGVNS. In DNA, the CDR3 is TGTGCCAGCAGTGAATTCGGACAGGGCCGCGATACGCAGTATTTT. It encodes CASSEFGQGRDTQYF. Supplemented by reference TRBV25-1 and TRBJ2-3, the full variable domain reads EADIYQTPRYLVIGTGKKITLECSQTMGHDKMYWYQQDPGMELHLIHYSYGVNSTEKGDLSSESTVSRIRTEHFPLTLESARPSHTSQYLCASSEFGQGRDTQYFGPGTRLTVL.

The V and J genes are TRBV7-9 and TRBJ2-1; tentative D call: TRBD2 (6 bases). Trimming cost V 2 bases and J 9 bases, with 17 bases left between them. The CDR3 consists of 15 residues. Germline CDR1 and CDR2: SEHNR and FQNEAQ (reference sequence). The chain's CDR3 is CASSLWGVGSGEQFF. The CDR3 DNA reads TGTGCCAGCAGCTTATGGGGGGTTGGGAGCGGTGAGCAGTTCTTC.

The gene calls are TRBV7-6 and TRBJ1-5; D might be TRBD1 (5 bases). Germline CDR1 is SGHVS and CDR2 is FNYEAQ. The CDR3 loop spans 14 amino acids. Trimming stripped 6 bases from V and 3 bases from J, with 12 bases between. CDR3 sequence: CASRGHTTNQPQHF. The CDR3, as DNA: TGTGCCAGCAGAGGACATACTACCAATCAGCCCCAGCATTTT.

This chain links TRBV5-1 with TRBJ2-5; 11 nucleotides match TRBD2. The CDR3 has 17 amino acids. Trimming at V came to 0 bases and at J to 1 base, leaving 5 bases not matched to a gene. The germline V gene encodes CDR1 SGHRS and CDR2 YFSETQ. CDR3 sequence (DNA): TGCGCCAGCAGCTTGGTTCTAGCGGGGGGCCTCCAAGAGACCCAGTACTTC. Its protein is CASSLVLAGGLQETQYF.

There are a few counts of this clone. Written as DNA, the CDR3 is TGCGCCAGCAGACTAGGGTTACATAGCAATCAGCCCCAGCATTTT. Translated: CASRLGLHSNQPQHF. The chain carries TRBV4-1 and TRBJ1-5, with D unclear. V lost 6 bases and J lost 0, with 12 bases in between. Germline CDR1 and CDR2: MGHRA and YSYEKL. CDR3 size: 15 residues.

This clone is judged medium-sized (0.01 to 0.1%). The chain links TRBV4-1 to TRBJ2-6, with unresolved D. Germline CDR1 MGHRA, CDR2 YSYEKL. V gave up 2 bases and J gave up 0 bases, with 11 bases separating them. The length of the CDR3 is 17 residues. CDR3 amino acids: CASSQPWEVSGANVLTF. In nucleotides, the CDR3 is TGCGCCAGCAGCCAACCTTGGGAAGTCTCTGGGGCCAACGTCCTGACTTTC.

This chain joins TRBV6-1 and TRBJ1-5; maybe TRBD1 (5 bases). Germline CDR1 and CDR2: MNHNS and SASEGT. Trimming left V 8 bases short and J 3 bases short, with 8 bases between. CDR3 size: 12 residues. CDR3 sequence: CASGRANQPQHF. The CDR3 bases are TGTGCCAGCGGCAGGGCCAATCAGCCCCAGCATTTT.

This chain links TRBV6-5 with TRBJ2-3; no definite D call. The germline CDR1 and CDR2 sequences are MNHEY and SVGAGI. Trimming shortened V by 7 bases and J by 6 bases, and 17 bases separated the two germline ends. This CDR3 has 14 amino acids. The DNA for the CDR3 is TGTGCCAGCACCCAGATAGTCCAGGACGATACGCAGTATTTT. As protein: CASTQIVQDDTQYF.

This clone was picked up a small number of times. V is TRBV4-2 and J is TRBJ2-1; 15 bases match TRBD2. The CDR3 covers 15 residues. Per germline, CDR1 LGHNA and CDR2 YNFKEQ. With V trimmed by 5 bases and J by 10 bases, 6 bases remained unmatched. CDR3 nucleotides: TGTGCCAGCAGCAGGACTAGCGGGGGGGGATGGGAGCAGTTCTTC. Translating gives CASSRTSGGGWEQFF.

The chain joins TRBV7-2 to TRBJ2-7; D gene uncertain. The CDR3 is 14 residues long. Per the germline V gene, CDR1 is SGHTA and CDR2 is FQGNSA. V was clipped by 6 bases and J by 1 base, with 13 bases between them. The CDR3 sequence: CASSPGSPSYEQYF. CDR3 bases: TGTGCCAGCAGTCCCGGGTCCCCTTCCTACGAGCAGTACTTC.

As regards this clone: Just one base apart from a much larger clone, this may be a read error. The V and J genes are TRBV4-3 and TRBJ2-7, with TRBD1 matching over 10 bases. The V and J ends lost 7 bases and 3 bases, in that order; junction bases with no gene match: 6. CDR1 and CDR2 (germline): LGHNA, YSLEER. The CDR3 totals 14 residues. The CDR3 coding sequence is TGCGCCAGCAACCCGGGACAGGGGAACTACGAGCAGTACTTC. It is translated as CASNPGQGNYEQYF.

The rearrangement uses TRBV28 and TRBJ2-3; 7 nucleotides line up with TRBD2. The CDR3 consists of 14 residues. CDR1 is MDHEN, CDR2 SYDVKM, per germline. V gave up 6 bases and J gave up 8 bases; unmatched junction bases: 11. CDR3 DNA: TGTGCCAGCAGCCTTGGACCGGGGAGGGGTACGCAGTATTTT. Translation: CASSLGPGRGTQYF.

The rearrangement joins TRBV13 to TRBJ2-7; D gene ambiguous. The ends were cut back, 3 bases at V and 2 bases at J, with 11 bases in the middle. The length of the CDR3 is 14 residues. CDR1 is PRHDT, CDR2 FYEKMQ, per germline (reference sequence). CDR3: CASSLGTSTYEQYF. In DNA form, the CDR3 reads TGTGCCAGCAGCTTGGGAACCTCCACCTACGAGCAGTACTTC.

The chain combines TRBV27 with TRBJ2-7; 7 bases match TRBD1. Germline CDR1 reads MNHEY; CDR2 reads SMNVEV (reference sequence). V was clipped by 6 bases and J by 2 bases; unmatched bases: 10. The CDR3 runs to 15 residues. DNA for the CDR3: TGTGCCAGCAGCCGGGGACGACAGGGCCCCTACGAGCAGTACTTC. Its protein is CASSRGRQGPYEQYF.

The chain joins TRBV11-2 to TRBJ2-1; D possibly corresponds to TRBD2 (6 bases). Per germline, CDR1 SGHAT and CDR2 FQNNGV. Between the trimmed V and J ends, which lost 2 bases and 4 bases, there was a span of 18 bases. The CDR3 has 17 amino acids. The DNA of the CDR3 is TGTGCCAGCAGCTTATTCAGTACCGGACTACATTACAATGAGCAGTTCTTC. Protein product: CASSLFSTGLHYNEQFF.

The chain uses TRBV7-8 and TRBJ1-2, with D possibly TRBD1 on 5 matching bases. Germline values: CDR1 SGHVS, CDR2 FQNEAQ. The V end was cut by 5 bases, the J end by 8 bases, with 21 bases between. The CDR3 is 15 residues long. CDR3 sequence (DNA): TGTGCCAGCAGCCTTCGGGACGGACTAACTCGAGGCTACACCTTC. Translated: CASSLRDGLTRGYTF. The variable domain in full, completed from reference TRBV7-8 and TRBJ1-2, reads GAGVSQSPRYKVAKRGQDVALRCDPISGHVSLFWYQQALGQGPEFLTYFQNEAQLDKSGLPSDRFFAERPEGSVSTLKIQRTQQEDSAVYLCASSLRDGLTRGYTFGSGTRLTVV.

Only a few counts were recorded for this clone. The gene calls are TRBV13 and TRBJ2-7; D is uncertain. The CDR3 covers 13 residues. Germline loops: CDR1 PRHDT, CDR2 FYEKMQ (reference sequence). The V and J ends lost 3 bases and 9 bases respectively, with 15 bases between them. CDR3 loop: CASSLFADPRQYF. In DNA form, the CDR3 reads TGTGCCAGCAGCTTGTTTGCGGACCCACGGCAGTACTTC.

This CDR3 reads CASSLGLWAHEQYF. The CDR3 DNA reads as TGTGCCAGCAGCTTGGGGCTTTGGGCCCACGAGCAGTACTTC. The chain uses TRBV7-8 and TRBJ2-7; possible D gene TRBD1, 5 bases. Germline values: CDR1 SGHVS, CDR2 FQNEAQ. The V end lost 3 bases, the J end lost 5 bases, and 14 bases lay between the germline ends. The CDR3 consists of 14 residues.

This clone qualifies as medium-sized (0.01 to 0.1%). The V gene is TRBV10-3, the J gene TRBJ2-5, with 7 bases matching TRBD1. After removal of 6 bases from V and 3 bases from J, the junction contained 1 base not matched to a gene. From germline, CDR1 is ENHRY and CDR2 SYGVKD. The CDR3 is 12 amino acids. CDR3 nucleotides: TGTGCCATCAGGGGGACAGAAGAGACCCAGTACTTC. This sequence encodes CAIRGTEETQYF.

The chain uses TRBV19 and TRBJ1-1; D gene unclear. This CDR3 is built from 11 residues. V lost 8 bases to trimming and J lost 5 bases, with 9 bases between them. The germline V gene encodes CDR1 LNHDA and CDR2 SQIVND (reference sequence). CDR3 coding DNA: TGTGCCAGTTTCAGGTGGACTGAAGCTTTCTTT. Its protein is CASFRWTEAFF.

This clone was recorded a few times. The chain joins TRBV5-4 to TRBJ2-3, with D perhaps matching TRBD2 (5 bases). Trimming shortened V by 2 bases and J by 3 bases, and 13 bases separated the two germline ends. This CDR3 has 15 residues. The germline CDR1 and CDR2 sequences are SGHNT and YYREEE (reference sequence). CDR3 protein: CASSFRGPRTDTQYF. The CDR3 DNA reads as TGTGCCAGCAGCTTTCGGGGTCCCCGGACAGATACGCAGTATTTT.

This chain joins TRBV5-8 and TRBJ2-1; maybe TRBD2 (5 bases). V was cut by 4 bases and J by 2 bases, with 10 bases left in between. This CDR3 is 14 amino acids long. Germline CDR1 SGHTS, CDR2 YDEGEE. As DNA, the CDR3 is TGTGCCAGCAGCCCGGACTTTACCTACAATGAGCAGTTCTTC. Translating it yields CASSPDFTYNEQFF. Complete variable domain (other parts from reference TRBV5-8 and TRBJ2-1): EAGVTQSPTHLIKTRGQQATLRCSPISGHTSVYWYQQALGLGLQFLLWYDEGEERNRGNFPPRFSGRQFPNYSSELNVNALELEDSALYLCASSPDFTYNEQFFGPGTRLTVL.

This clone was picked up a small number of times. The chain carries TRBV5-4 and TRBJ1-2; 7 bases line up with TRBD1. From germline, CDR1 is SGHNT and CDR2 YYREEE (reference sequence). J lost 4 bases, V lost 0 bases, and 6 bases had no gene match. The CDR3 spans 15 residues. The CDR3 DNA reads as TGTGCCAGCAGCTTGGTGACGACAGGGCCCTATGGCTACACCTTC. Protein product: CASSLVTTGPYGYTF.

The rearrangement joins TRBV12-5 to TRBJ1-5, with a weak D call TRBD1 (5 bases). The CDR3 loop spans 13 amino acids. Trimming pared 4 bases from V and 3 bases from J, leaving 7 bases between. CDR1 is LGHNT and CDR2 is FRNRAP in the germline V gene. The CDR3 coding sequence is TGTGCTAGTGGTTACAGGCTCAATCAGCCCCAGCATTTT. It codes for CASGYRLNQPQHF.

About this clone itself: Since a far larger clone is one base different, this is likely a read error. This chain uses TRBV19 with TRBJ2-1; 8 nucleotides match TRBD2. Germline V gene lookup returns CDR1 LNHDA and CDR2 SQIVND (reference sequence). V trimming: 7 bases; J trimming: 2 bases; junction bases outside the gene matches: 7. The CDR3 is made up of 15 amino acids. The CDR3 loop is CASISRGGTYNEQFF. CDR3 sequence (DNA): TGTGCCAGTATTTCACGGGGGGGAACCTACAATGAGCAGTTCTTC.